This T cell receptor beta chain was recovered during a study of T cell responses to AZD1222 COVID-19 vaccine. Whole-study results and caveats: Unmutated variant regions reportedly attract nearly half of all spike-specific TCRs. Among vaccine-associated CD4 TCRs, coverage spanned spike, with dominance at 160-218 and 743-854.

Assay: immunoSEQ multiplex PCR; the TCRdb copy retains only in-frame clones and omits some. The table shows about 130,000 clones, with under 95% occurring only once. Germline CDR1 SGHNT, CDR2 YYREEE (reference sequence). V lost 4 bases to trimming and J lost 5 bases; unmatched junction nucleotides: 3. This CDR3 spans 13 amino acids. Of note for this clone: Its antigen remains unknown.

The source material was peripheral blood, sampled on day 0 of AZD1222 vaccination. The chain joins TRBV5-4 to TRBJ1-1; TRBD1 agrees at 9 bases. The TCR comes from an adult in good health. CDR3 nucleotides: TGTGCCAGCAGCAAGACAGGGGGGACTGAAGCTTTCTTT. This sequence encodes CASSKTGGTEAFF.